The 13 T cell receptor beta chains in this list originate from one sample, sequenced in a study of blood T cell repertoires in COVID-19. The assay was immunoSEQ multiplex PCR, and TCRdb's table has in-frame clones only and misses some. This sample has some 290,000 clones, with approximately 87% found just once. The sequenced material came from peripheral blood. The receptor set was obtained from a woman aged 25 to 39 with COVID-19, enrolled during active disease.

This clone has just one count. At the DNA level, this CDR3 is encoded by other sequences in the same sample as well. The J gene is TRBJ2-1, the V gene TRBV5-4; D perhaps matches TRBD2 (5 bases). Trimming removed 2 bases from V and 9 bases from J, with 9 bases in between. The germline gives CDR1 SGHNT, CDR2 YYREEE (reference sequence). The CDR3 loop spans 12 amino acids. CDR3 nucleotide sequence: TGTGCCAGCAGCTTCGGCGGAGGTGAGCAGTTCTTC. Its protein product is CASSFGGGEQFF.

The chain is built from TRBV6-5 and TRBJ1-5, with D tentatively TRBD1 (6 bases). Germline CDR1 reads MNHEY; CDR2 reads SVGAGI. The V end was cut by 7 bases, the J end by 5 bases, with 12 bases between. This CDR3 has 13 residues. The CDR3 DNA sequence: TGTGCCAGCACCGAGGGGGGGGATCAGCCCCAGCATTTT. Encoded protein: CASTEGGDQPQHF.

This clone occurred a few times. The chain carries TRBV27 and TRBJ2-2; D not resolved. The CDR3 has 14 residues. V lost 6 bases to trimming and J lost 1 base, with 9 bases between them. Germline V CDR1 and CDR2: MNHEY, SMNVEV (reference sequence). In DNA form, the CDR3 reads TGTGCCAGCAGCCTAGGTTGGAACACCGGGGAGCTGTTTTTT. Amino acids: CASSLGWNTGELFF.

The chain carries TRBV5-4 and TRBJ2-5, with 8 bases lining up with TRBD2. V shed 2 bases and J 4 bases; nucleotides not matched to a gene: 16. Germline assignment: CDR1 SGHNT and CDR2 YYREEE (reference sequence). This CDR3 region has 18 residues. Here the CDR3 reads CASSLSFGGGRSGETQYF. Here the CDR3 DNA reads TGTGCCAGCAGCTTAAGTTTTGGCGGGGGGCGATCAGGAGAGACCCAGTACTTC.

The chain carries TRBV28 and TRBJ2-2, with TRBD2 identical over 7 bases. Germline V gene lookup returns CDR1 MDHEN and CDR2 SYDVKM. Unmatched junction bases numbered 6, after V lost 5 bases and J lost 0 bases. The CDR3 totals 16 residues. Written as DNA, the CDR3 is TGTGCCAGCAGTCGCCCGGGGGGACCGAACACCGGGGAGCTGTTTTTT. The encoded protein is CASSRPGGPNTGELFF.

The rearrangement links TRBV10-3 to TRBJ2-3, with 11 bases that match TRBD2. The CDR3 covers 17 residues. The V segment lost 2 bases and the J segment 5 bases; nucleotides outside the gene matches: 9. Looked up from germline, CDR1 is ENHRY and CDR2 is SYGVKD. CDR3 loop: CAISEGLIAGGKDTQYF. CDR3 nucleotides: TGTGCCATCAGTGAGGGTCTAATAGCGGGGGGGAAAGATACGCAGTATTTT.

This chain links TRBV4-1 with TRBJ2-3; D unresolved. This CDR3 region has 12 residues. The V and J ends lost 5 bases and 6 bases respectively, with 9 bases between them. Germline CDR1 is MGHRA and CDR2 is YSYEKL. The CDR3 DNA reads as TGCGCCAGCAGCTACGCCCGGGATACGCAGTATTTT. This gives the protein CASSYARDTQYF.

The chain recombines TRBV30 with TRBJ1-2; 7 bases map to TRBD1. Germline CDR1 reads GTSNPN; CDR2 reads SVGIG (reference sequence). Trimming at V came to 8 bases and at J to 6 bases, leaving 9 bases not matched to a gene. The CDR3 runs 12 residues. The chain's CDR3 is CARDRVSDGYTF. CDR3 sequence (DNA): TGTGCCCGAGACAGGGTTTCGGATGGCTACACCTTC.

This rearrangement joins TRBV6-6 to TRBJ2-1, with D possibly being TRBD1 (6 bases). V was pared by 5 bases and J by 0 bases, with 11 bases between. Germline lookup yields CDR1 MNHNY and CDR2 SVGAGI (reference sequence). The CDR3 runs to 15 residues. The CDR3 DNA is TGTGCCAGCAGTCCACAGGGAGACTCCTACAATGAGCAGTTCTTC. Translation gives CASSPQGDSYNEQFF.

This sequence joins TRBV29-1 and TRBJ2-2; TRBD2 might be the D (5 bases). Germline V gene lookup returns CDR1 SQVTM and CDR2 ANQGSEA. This CDR3 region has 12 residues. The V end was cut by 7 bases, the J end by 6 bases, with 12 bases between. CDR3 sequence (DNA): TGCAGCGGACGACTAAATTCCGGGGAGCTGTTTTTT. It yields the protein CSGRLNSGELFF.

The V and J genes are TRBV19 and TRBJ1-5, with 8 bases matching TRBD1. The germline CDR1 and CDR2 sequences are LNHDA and SQIVND (reference sequence). The V segment lost 3 bases and the J segment 4 bases; nucleotides outside the gene matches: 8. The CDR3 length is 16 residues. CDR3 loop: CASSIILGQGNQPQHF. The CDR3 nucleotides are TGTGCCAGTAGTATTATCCTAGGACAGGGAAATCAGCCCCAGCATTTT.

This clone was counted a few times. The chain recombines TRBV19 with TRBJ1-5; possible D gene TRBD1, 6 bases. The V end was cut by 7 bases, the J end by 3 bases, with 19 bases between. This CDR3 region has 16 residues. The germline V gene has CDR1 LNHDA and CDR2 SQIVND (reference sequence). The CDR3 DNA reads TGTGCCAGTATCCCCCCTGGGGGCCCAATCAATCAGCCCCAGCATTTT. It encodes CASIPPGGPINQPQHF. Full variable domain (remainder filled in from reference TRBV19 and TRBJ1-5): DGGITQSPKYLFRKEGQNVTLSCEQNLNHDAMYWYRQDPGQGLRLIYYSQIVNDFQKGDIAEGYSVSREKKESFPLTVTSAQKNPTAFYLCASIPPGGPINQPQHFGDGTRLSIL.

The chain uses TRBV29-1 and TRBJ1-1; D unclear. Per the germline V gene, CDR1 is SQVTM and CDR2 is ANQGSEA. The V end lost 7 bases, the J end lost 1 base, and 13 bases lay between the germline ends. This CDR3 has 13 residues. CDR3 residues: CSAVTFENTEAFF. The CDR3 nucleotides read TGCAGCGCCGTGACTTTTGAGAACACTGAAGCTTTCTTT.